A single sample gave rise to the 28 T cell receptor beta chains below, sequenced in a study of long-term antiretroviral therapy in people with HIV. Version v3.0 of the immunoSEQ assay was performed at survey level. Using immunoSEQ multiplex PCR, the repertoire was profiled, and TCRdb retains in-frame clones only, with some absent. The sample holds around 23,000 clones, 81% seen once. Sequenced here: unsorted PBMCs, sampled 4.4 years after starting antiretroviral therapy. Receptor source: a man aged 25 to 45 with HIV.

Notes on this clone: Within the sample, other DNA sequences also encode this same CDR3. V gene TRBV9 combines with J gene TRBJ2-7, with TRBD1 identical over 8 bases. The CDR3 is 13 amino acids. Germline values: CDR1 SGDLS, CDR2 YYNGEE. Unmatched junction bases numbered 2, after V lost 0 bases and J lost 6 bases. CDR3 nucleotides: TGTGCCAGCAGCGTAGGAACAGGGGGCGAGCAGTACTTC. Translation gives CASSVGTGGEQYF.

This clone was counted a single time. This chain uses TRBV4-1 with TRBJ2-5; D perhaps matches TRBD1 (5 bases). This CDR3 is built from 16 residues. Deletions cut 4 bases from V and 1 base from J, with 16 bases between. Germline V CDR1 and CDR2: MGHRA, YSYEKL. The CDR3 sequence: CASSPSAVTGQETQYF. The CDR3, as DNA: TGCGCCAGCAGCCCTTCTGCGGTTACAGGCCAAGAGACCCAGTACTTC.

This clone was seen a single time. The rearrangement joins TRBV5-6 to TRBJ2-3, with 15 nucleotides matching TRBD2. Germline CDR1 SGHDT, CDR2 YYEEEE. This CDR3 is built from 16 residues. The V segment lost 6 bases and the J segment 2 bases; nucleotides outside the gene matches: 4. The CDR3 protein is CASIGLAGGPTDTQYF. The CDR3 DNA reads TGTGCCAGCATCGGACTAGCGGGGGGGCCCACAGATACGCAGTATTTT.

V usage is TRBV2 and J usage is TRBJ1-1, with TRBD1 as a possible D gene (6 bases). This CDR3 is built from 15 residues. Germline CDR1 and CDR2: SNHLY and FYNNEI. Trimming removed 4 bases at V and 10 bases at J, with 22 bases between. This CDR3 reads CASSASVGGLEGAFF. The CDR3 DNA reads as TGTGCCAGCAGTGCCTCGGTAGGGGGGCTCGAGGGAGCTTTCTTT.

The chain has TRBV10-3 and TRBJ2-1, with 10 bases lining up with TRBD1. Germline V gene data show CDR1 as ENHRY and CDR2 as SYGVKD. The V segment lost 7 bases and the J segment 6 bases; nucleotides outside the gene matches: 6. The CDR3 loop spans 14 amino acids. The CDR3 region is CAITLTGGFNEQFF. DNA for the CDR3: TGTGCCATCACCCTGACAGGGGGCTTCAATGAGCAGTTCTTC.

This clone showed up just once. This sequence joins TRBV7-2 and TRBJ1-2; tentative D call: TRBD1 (5 bases). Germline V gene lookup returns CDR1 SGHTA and CDR2 FQGNSA. This CDR3 comprises 14 residues. V shed 1 base and J shed 4 bases, with 10 bases lying between them. CDR3: CASSLGGGGYGYTF. The CDR3 coding sequence is TGTGCCAGCAGCTTAGGTGGGGGGGGCTATGGCTACACCTTC.

The chain joins TRBV5-6 to TRBJ1-1; D is ambiguous. CDR3 length: 16 amino acids. V was clipped by 2 bases and J by 0 bases, with 14 bases between them. Germline CDR1 SGHDT, CDR2 YYEEEE. The DNA for the CDR3 is TGTGCCAGCAGCTTCGTAGGAGGGCCCCTGAACACTGAAGCTTTCTTT. It encodes CASSFVGGPLNTEAFF.

This clone showed up just once. V is TRBV6-6 and J is TRBJ1-1; TRBD1 aligns across 10 bases. The CDR3 spans 14 residues. The germline V gene has CDR1 MNHNY and CDR2 SVGAGI (reference sequence). With V trimmed by 10 bases and J by 6 bases, 11 bases remained unmatched. The CDR3 DNA reads TGTGCCACCATTGACAGGGGGCTCGGGGCTGAAGCTTTCTTT. Amino acid sequence: CATIDRGLGAEAFF.

The gene calls are TRBV27 and TRBJ2-7; the D gene is possibly TRBD2 (6 bases). The germline V gene has CDR1 MNHEY and CDR2 SMNVEV (reference sequence). CDR3 length: 13 residues. Trimming removed 0 bases from V and 5 bases from J, with 8 bases in between. The CDR3 DNA follows: TGTGCCAGCAGTTTATCTGGAGGGGACGAGCAGTACTTC. It is translated as CASSLSGGDEQYF.

The rearrangement uses TRBV28 and TRBJ2-4, with 7 bases lining up with TRBD2. J gave up 7 bases and V 9 bases, and 9 bases lay outside the gene matches. Germline V gene data show CDR1 as MDHEN and CDR2 as SYDVKM. The CDR3 spans 13 residues. As DNA, the CDR3 is TGTGCCAGTAATAAGCGGGACCGGAACATTCAGTACTTC. It codes for CASNKRDRNIQYF.

V gene TRBV28 combines with J gene TRBJ2-1, with D unclear. Deletions cut 3 bases from V and 3 bases from J, with 12 bases between. Germline CDR1 MDHEN, CDR2 SYDVKM. The CDR3 runs 15 residues. The CDR3 bases are TGTGCCAGCAGTTTCGGGCCGGTTGACTACAATGAGCAGTTCTTC. It encodes CASSFGPVDYNEQFF.

In the case of this clone: The sample holds other DNA sequences that translate to the same CDR3. V and J are TRBV7-9 and TRBJ1-1; a weak D match, TRBD1 (5 bases). The CDR3 has 13 residues. Trimming took 3 bases from V and 4 from J, leaving 9 bases between them. The germline gives CDR1 SEHNR, CDR2 FQNEAQ (reference sequence). Here the CDR3 DNA reads TGTGCCAGCAGCTTGGGGGGGGGCACTGAAGCTTTCTTT. It codes for CASSLGGGTEAFF.

The rearrangement uses TRBV4-3 and TRBJ1-3; D not certain. The CDR3 consists of 15 residues. In germline, CDR1 is LGHNA, CDR2 YSLEER. V was pared by 1 base and J by 8 bases, with 15 bases between. CDR3 DNA: TGCGCCAGCAGCCAAGTACTGCTTCGTCTGGACACCATATATTTT. Its translation is CASSQVLLRLDTIYF.

V gene TRBV11-2 combines with J gene TRBJ2-7; no clear D. With 3 bases removed from V and 6 bases from J, the gap between germline ends came to 15 bases. The CDR3 sequence is 14 residues long. Germline CDR1 is SGHAT and CDR2 is FQNNGV. CDR3 DNA: TGTGCCAGCAGCTTGCCCCCCCCTCCGTCCGAGCAGTACTTC. Translating gives CASSLPPPPSEQYF.

With respect to this clone: Other DNA sequences in this sample translate to the same CDR3. V usage is TRBV27 and J usage is TRBJ1-2; no firm D call. The germline V and J ends were trimmed by 5 bases and 4 bases, with 11 bases remaining between them. This CDR3 spans 13 amino acids. CDR1 and CDR2 (germline): MNHEY, SMNVEV (reference sequence). The CDR3 DNA reads as TGTGCCAGCAGTCCTCAAAAGTTCTATGGCTACACCTTC. As protein: CASSPQKFYGYTF.

J is TRBJ1-1 and V is TRBV6-5; no definite D call. The V end lost 9 bases, the J end lost 4 bases, and 15 bases lay between the germline ends. Germline values: CDR1 MNHEY, CDR2 SVGAGI. The CDR3 consists of 13 residues. The CDR3 nucleotides read TGTGCCAGTCGTCTGGGGTCCGGCACTGAAGCTTTCTTT. It translates to CASRLGSGTEAFF.

The rearrangement uses TRBV19 and TRBJ2-1; D is undetermined. The germline V gene encodes CDR1 LNHDA and CDR2 SQIVND (reference sequence). Trimming shortened V by 5 bases and J by 1 base, and 6 bases separated the two germline ends. The CDR3 is made up of 13 amino acids. The CDR3 DNA follows: TGTGCCAGTAGTTTTCAATCCTACAATGAGCAGTTCTTC. This gives the protein CASSFQSYNEQFF.

The CDR3 region has the DNA TGTGCCAGTACGACAGGGGGCAATGGCTACACCTTC. This sequence encodes CASTTGGNGYTF. The chain couples TRBV27 to TRBJ1-2; 10 nucleotides agree with TRBD1. Germline CDR1 reads MNHEY; CDR2 reads SMNVEV (reference sequence). CDR3 length: 12 residues. V lost 9 bases and J lost 6; bases outside the gene matches: 4.

The chain carries TRBV4-1 and TRBJ2-2, with 11 positions matching TRBD2. Germline CDR1 is MGHRA and CDR2 is YSYEKL. V gave up 1 base and J gave up 8 bases; unmatched junction bases: 3. CDR3 length: 15 amino acids. CDR3 DNA sequence: TGCGCCAGCAGCCAAGTACTAGCGGGAGAAGGGGAGCTGTTTTTT. Translating gives CASSQVLAGEGELFF.

The rearrangement joins TRBV11-2 to TRBJ1-2; D is ambiguous. Per the germline V gene, CDR1 is SGHAT and CDR2 is FQNNGV. Trimming removed 0 bases at V and 4 bases at J, with 12 bases between. The CDR3 has 15 amino acids. The CDR3 DNA follows: TGTGCCAGCAGCTTAGATCCTGGGCCGTCCTATGGCTACACCTTC. Amino acid sequence: CASSLDPGPSYGYTF.

The J gene is TRBJ1-5, the V gene TRBV27, with TRBD1 matching 7 bases. CDR3 size: 16 residues. Germline V gives CDR1 MNHEY, CDR2 SMNVEV (reference sequence). With V trimmed by 5 bases and J by 0 bases, 7 bases remained unmatched. The CDR3 DNA follows: TGTGCCAGCAGTCCAAGTACAGGGGATAGCAATCAGCCCCAGCATTTT. As protein: CASSPSTGDSNQPQHF.

This clone was recorded once. This chain connects TRBV18 to TRBJ1-3; 9 bases map to TRBD1. J was trimmed by 2 bases and V by 1 base; bases with no gene match: 0. The CDR3 consists of 15 residues. The germline gives CDR1 KGHSH, CDR2 LQKENI. The CDR3 loop reads CASSPRTGAGNTIYF. As DNA, the CDR3 is TGTGCCAGCTCACCACGGACAGGGGCTGGAAACACCATATATTTT.

This clone was counted between two and nine times. The chain couples TRBV19 to TRBJ2-1; D perhaps matches TRBD2 (7 bases). Germline V CDR1 and CDR2: LNHDA, SQIVND (reference sequence). Trimming took off 5 bases at V and 6 bases at J, with 17 bases between the two ends. The CDR3 extends over 15 amino acids. The CDR3 loop is CASSSGGLGFNEQFF. The CDR3 bases are TGTGCCAGTAGTTCCGGGGGGCTAGGCTTCAATGAGCAGTTCTTC.

This clone was seen a single time. The chain links TRBV27 to TRBJ1-2; TRBD1 aligns across 7 bases. V lost 5 bases to trimming and J lost 8 bases; unmatched junction nucleotides: 11. Germline loops: CDR1 MNHEY, CDR2 SMNVEV (reference sequence). This CDR3 contains 14 residues. CDR3 in DNA: TGTGCCAGCAGTCCCCTGGACAGGTTACAGGGCTACACCTTC. Translated, it gives CASSPLDRLQGYTF.

The chain uses TRBV6-4 and TRBJ1-1, with 7 positions matching TRBD1. V shed 2 bases, J shed 1 base, and the junction held 1 base outside the gene matches. Germline V gives CDR1 MRHNA, CDR2 SNTAGT. This CDR3 spans 14 amino acids. The DNA of the CDR3 is TGTGCCAGCAGTGACGGGACAGAGAACACTGAAGCTTTCTTT. This translates into CASSDGTENTEAFF.

This sequence joins TRBV5-4 and TRBJ2-7; D unclear. V lost 1 base, J lost 0 bases, and 8 bases lay in between. Germline V CDR1 and CDR2: SGHNT, YYREEE (reference sequence). The CDR3 is 14 amino acids. The CDR3 reads CASSLRDNSYEQYF. The CDR3 DNA sequence: TGTGCCAGCAGCTTGCGCGACAACTCCTACGAGCAGTACTTC.

The V and J genes are TRBV11-1 and TRBJ2-7; no definite D call. Germline CDR1 reads SGHAT; CDR2 reads FQDESV (reference sequence). The CDR3 is made up of 14 amino acids. Trimming removed 7 bases from V and 2 bases from J, with 15 bases in between. This CDR3 reads CASTPGPEAYEQYF. For the CDR3, the DNA is TGTGCCAGCACCCCCGGTCCGGAAGCCTACGAGCAGTACTTC.

This clone showed up just once. The CDR3: CASSSPPGGGEKLFF. CDR3 DNA: TGTGCCAGCAGCTCGCCTCCGGGTGGAGGAGAAAAACTGTTTTTT. The chain links TRBV7-6 to TRBJ1-4; D remains ambiguous. The CDR3 totals 15 residues. CDR1 SGHVS and CDR2 FNYEAQ come from the germline V gene. V gave up 4 bases and J gave up 8 bases, with 17 bases separating them.